Given below is one TCR beta chain in context. The CDR3 length is 14 residues. CDR1 and CDR2 (germline): SGHVS, FQNEAQ. V was trimmed by 4 bases and J by 3 bases, leaving 12 bases between them. The sample belongs to a study of T cell changes during pregnancy in multiple sclerosis. Here immunoSEQ multiplex PCR was the method, and the copy in TCRdb shows in-frame clones only, minus some. The sample carries roughly 97,000 clones, around nine tenths recorded once. The sample here was peripheral blood, taken in the second trimester of pregnancy. This TCR was recovered from a female donor in good health, enrolled as a control in a pregnancy study. V is TRBV7-8 and J is TRBJ1-1; tentatively, D is TRBD1 (5 bases). The CDR3 nucleotides are TGTGCCAGCAGCTCCCCGGGGGGATACACTGAAGCTTTCTTT. Its protein product is CASSSPGGYTEAFF.